The 16 T cell receptor beta chains below all came from one sample that was sequenced in a study of OX40 agonist ivuxolimab in advanced cancers. Data came from immunoSEQ multiplex PCR; TCRdb stores just in-frame clones and leaves some out. The sample has some 33,000 clones, roughly 80% seen once. Sequenced here: CD4+ or CD8+ T cells sorted from blood, sampled in a trial of the OX40 agonist ivuxolimab. Every receptor here comes from an adult with an advanced solid tumor such as melanoma, head and neck, liver or kidney cancer.

The rearrangement links TRBV2 to TRBJ1-5; D call uncertain. The V end lost 5 bases, the J end lost 2 bases, and 16 bases lay between the germline ends. Germline V gene data show CDR1 as SNHLY and CDR2 as FYNNEI. The length of the CDR3 is 16 residues. The CDR3 coding sequence is TGTGCCAGCAGTCGCGTGGACCCAGTAGGCAATCAGCCCCAGCATTTT. Translation gives CASSRVDPVGNQPQHF.

The chain combines TRBV6-5 with TRBJ2-1; no definite D call. Per the germline V gene, CDR1 is MNHEY and CDR2 is SVGAGI. The CDR3 consists of 15 residues. V lost 6 bases and J 4 bases, leaving 16 bases between the germline ends. The CDR3 DNA sequence: TGTGCCAGCAGCTCAAGCGTAGAGATTTACAATGAGCAGTTCTTC. It codes for CASSSSVEIYNEQFF.

This chain uses TRBV7-8 with TRBJ2-7, with TRBD1 matching 10 bases. CDR1 is SGHVS and CDR2 is FQNEAQ in the germline V gene. The V and J ends lost 5 bases and 9 bases, in that order; junction bases with no gene match: 13. The CDR3 is made up of 15 amino acids. For the CDR3, the DNA is TGTGCCAGCAGCCTCCCCGGGACAGGGGAGCCCGGGCAGTACTTC. Its translation: CASSLPGTGEPGQYF. The entire variable domain, with the rest obtained from reference TRBV7-8 and TRBJ2-7, is as follows: GAGVSQSPRYKVAKRGQDVALRCDPISGHVSLFWYQQALGQGPEFLTYFQNEAQLDKSGLPSDRFFAERPEGSVSTLKIQRTQQEDSAVYLCASSLPGTGEPGQYFGPGTRLTVT.

The chain combines TRBV9 with TRBJ1-1, with D hard to call. Deletions cut 0 bases from V and 1 base from J, with 13 bases between. The CDR3 runs to 16 residues. Germline V gene lookup returns CDR1 SGDLS and CDR2 YYNGEE. The CDR3 region has the DNA TGTGCCAGCAGCGTAGGACGCCGCGCCCGGAACACTGAAGCTTTCTTT. This gives the protein CASSVGRRARNTEAFF.

The chain carries TRBV19 and TRBJ2-1, with D maybe TRBD2 (6 bases). The CDR3 loop spans 17 amino acids. V gave up 0 bases and J gave up 4 bases, with 16 bases separating them. In germline, CDR1 is LNHDA, CDR2 SQIVND (reference sequence). The CDR3 loop is CASSIDTTTRYYNEQFF. CDR3 DNA sequence: TGTGCCAGTAGTATAGATACGACGACTAGATATTACAATGAGCAGTTCTTC.

The J gene is TRBJ2-1, the V gene TRBV29-1; TRBD2 matches at 11 bases. CDR3 length: 18 residues. After removal of 1 base from V and 0 bases from J, the junction contained 8 bases not matched to a gene. The germline CDR1 and CDR2 sequences are SQVTM and ANQGSEA. The CDR3 sequence: CSVEGLAGGRHSYNEQFF. CDR3 nucleotide sequence: TGCAGCGTTGAAGGCCTAGCGGGGGGTCGACACTCCTACAATGAGCAGTTCTTC.

This chain links TRBV7-9 with TRBJ2-7; TRBD2 agrees at 7 bases. The CDR3 is 18 residues long. The V segment lost 3 bases and the J segment 0 bases; nucleotides outside the gene matches: 14. Germline lookup yields CDR1 SEHNR and CDR2 FQNEAQ (reference sequence). The CDR3 reads CASSFDVISLAASYEQYF. CDR3 DNA: TGTGCCAGCAGCTTCGACGTTATCAGCCTAGCGGCCTCCTACGAGCAGTACTTC.

The CDR3 loop reads CASSEGSGDSYEQYF. CDR3 sequence (DNA): TGTGCCAGCAGCGAAGGTAGCGGGGACTCCTACGAGCAGTACTTC. This chain uses TRBV9 with TRBJ2-7, with TRBD2 matching 8 bases. Looked up from germline, CDR1 is SGDLS and CDR2 is YYNGEE. This CDR3 contains 15 residues. V was pared by 3 bases and J by 0 bases, with 5 bases of the junction left unmatched.

This clone was seen many times. This chain connects TRBV28 to TRBJ1-5, with 9 bases fitting TRBD1. The germline CDR1 and CDR2 sequences are MDHEN and SYDVKM. The CDR3 spans 15 residues. The trim removed 4 bases at V and 2 bases at J, leaving 3 bases unmatched. The DNA of the CDR3 is TGTGCCAGCAGTTCGCGGACAGGGGGCAATCAGCCCCAGCATTTT. This encodes CASSSRTGGNQPQHF.

This chain uses TRBV4-3 with TRBJ1-1; 8 nucleotides agree with TRBD1. Germline V lookup: CDR1 LGHNA, CDR2 YSLEER. The trim removed 4 bases at V and 3 bases at J, leaving 7 bases unmatched. The CDR3 extends over 15 amino acids. The CDR3 nucleotides read TGCGCCAGCAGCCGCACAGGGGGTATGGACACTGAAGCTTTCTTT. It specifies CASSRTGGMDTEAFF.

The chain is built from TRBV27 and TRBJ2-1; 9 bases match TRBD2. The germline V gene has CDR1 MNHEY and CDR2 SMNVEV (reference sequence). V shed 4 bases and J 8 bases; nucleotides not matched to a gene: 15. This CDR3 comprises 17 residues. CDR3 DNA: TGTGCCAGCAGTTCTCCTCGGGTAGCGGGGGCGGGCTATGAGCAGTTCTTC. The encoded protein is CASSSPRVAGAGYEQFF.

The chain joins TRBV9 to TRBJ2-3; D gene ambiguous. Trimming took 5 bases from V and 6 from J, leaving 10 bases between them. Germline CDR1 reads SGDLS; CDR2 reads YYNGEE. The CDR3 runs to 12 residues. CDR3 sequence (DNA): TGTGCCAGCAGAAACAGTACGGATACGCAGTATTTT. Amino acids: CASRNSTDTQYF.

In its sample, this clone was seen a few times. V gene TRBV4-1 combines with J gene TRBJ1-5; 8 positions agree with TRBD1. V lost 1 base to trimming and J lost 3 bases; unmatched junction nucleotides: 20. The germline CDR1 and CDR2 sequences are MGHRA and YSYEKL. The CDR3 spans 21 residues. The CDR3 region is CASSQVAGDLQGVVPNQPQHF. In nucleotides, the CDR3 is TGCGCCAGCAGCCAAGTTGCCGGGGACCTACAGGGGGTAGTACCCAATCAGCCCCAGCATTTT.

This chain uses TRBV13 with TRBJ2-7, with a tentative D call TRBD2 (5 bases). Germline CDR1 and CDR2: PRHDT and FYEKMQ (reference sequence). This CDR3 spans 13 amino acids. Trimming shortened V by 5 bases and J by 2 bases, and 10 bases separated the two germline ends. This CDR3 reads CASSPPGTYEQYF. CDR3 DNA sequence: TGTGCCAGCAGCCCTCCCGGGACCTACGAGCAGTACTTC.

In its sample, this clone was seen once. The gene calls are TRBV15 and TRBJ2-7; 7 nucleotides match TRBD2. After removal of 0 bases from V and 0 bases from J, the junction contained 8 bases not matched to a gene. CDR3 size: 17 residues. In germline, CDR1 is LNHNV, CDR2 YYDKDF (reference sequence). The CDR3 sequence: CATSRDRVVAGSYEQYF. CDR3 bases: TGTGCCACCAGCAGAGATAGGGTGGTAGCGGGCTCCTACGAGCAGTACTTC. Variable domain in full (rest from reference TRBV15 and TRBJ2-7): DAMVIQNPRYQVTQFGKPVTLSCSQTLNHNVMYWYQQKSSQAPKLLFHYYDKDFNNEADTPDNFQSRRPNTSFCFLDIRSPGLGDTAMYLCATSRDRVVAGSYEQYFGPGTRLTVT.

V is TRBV6-1 and J is TRBJ2-1; D possibly corresponds to TRBD1 (5 bases). Per the germline V gene, CDR1 is MNHNS and CDR2 is SASEGT. There are 11 residues in the CDR3. V was trimmed by 6 bases and J by 7 bases, leaving 7 bases between them. The CDR3 spells CASSSGNEQFF. CDR3 bases: TGTGCCAGCAGCTCAGGGAATGAGCAGTTCTTC.